These T cell receptor beta chains were read from a single sample in a study of cytomegalovirus exposure and HLA in healthy donors. Method: immunoSEQ multiplex PCR; TCRdb's copy keeps in-frame clones and lacks some. In the table there are 150,000 to 200,000 clones, around 79% of which are singletons. The sequencing input was PBMCs. The receptor set was obtained from a man aged 40-49 years in good health and CMV-seropositive. The CDR3 runs from the conserved cysteine through the conserved F or W. D genes are given only for firm matches. A clone size is listed for some rows: how often the clone was seen (once, few, many), or a class if it is expanded.

J gene,D gene,V gene,clone size,CDR3 DNA,CDR3 protein
TRBJ1-2,-,TRBV10-3,-,TGTGCCATCAGTGAAGCGCCAGCCTATGGCTACACCTTC,CAISEAPAYGYTF
TRBJ2-7,TRBD1,TRBV27,-,TGTGCCAGCAGGCGTTTTGGGACAGGGGTCCACGAGCAGTACTTC,CASRRFGTGVHEQYF
TRBJ2-5,TRBD2,TRBV10-2,-,TGCGCCAGCAGTGAGTCGGTAGCGGGAGGGTTGGAGACCCAGTACTTC,CASSESVAGGLETQYF
TRBJ2-5,-,TRBV5-4,-,TGTGCCAGCAGCTTAAACAGGGGAGGAGAGACCCAGTACTTC,CASSLNRGGETQYF
TRBJ2-3,TRBD2,TRBV19,-,TGTGCCAGTAGTATGGGACTAGCGGGATTCACAGATACGCAGTATTTT,CASSMGLAGFTDTQYF
TRBJ2-3,-,TRBV29-1,-,TGCAGCGTTGATCGACATACCCTCACAGATACGCAGTATTTT,CSVDRHTLTDTQYF
TRBJ1-4,TRBD1,TRBV5-4,-,TGTGCCAGCAGCCCGACAGGGGGGCGGACTGATGAAAAACTGTTTTTT,CASSPTGGRTDEKLFF
TRBJ1-5,-,TRBV4-1,-,TGCGCCAGCAGCCAAGATCGGGGGGCGCAGCCCCAGCATTTT,CASSQDRGAQPQHF
TRBJ1-4,TRBD1,TRBV27,few,TGTGCCAGCAGTTCGACAGGGATGACTGAAAAACTGTTTTTT,CASSSTGMTEKLFF
TRBJ2-1,TRBD2,TRBV7-9,-,TGTGCCAGCAGCCAAATGGGGCTAGCGGGAGGCCGTCGAAGAGATGAGCAGTTCTTC,CASSQMGLAGGRRRDEQFF
TRBJ2-1,-,TRBV19,-,TGTGCCAGTAGTATAGATCTGGCGGGCCCATACAATGAGCAGTTCTTC,CASSIDLAGPYNEQFF
TRBJ2-1,-,TRBV9,-,TGTGCCAGCAGCGGGTCCGTTGGTCTCAGGGAGCAGTTCTTC,CASSGSVGLREQFF
TRBJ2-7,-,TRBV21-1,-,TGTGCCAGCAGCCCTACCGTTGGGGACAGAAGGACTAGCGGGAGAACCGAGCAGTACTTC,CASSPTVGDRRTSGRTEQYF
TRBJ2-5,TRBD1,TRBV18,-,TGTGCCAGCAAAGGACAGGGAGAGACCCAGTACTTC,CASKGQGETQYF
TRBJ2-1,-,TRBV15,-,TGTGCCACCAGCAGAGTGGGGGGAGTTTTTGGTGAGCAGTTCTTC,CATSRVGGVFGEQFF
TRBJ2-7,TRBD2,TRBV6-1,-,TGTGCCAGCAGTGAAGGTCCGACGGGAGGGGGGTACGAGCAGTACTTC,CASSEGPTGGGYEQYF
TRBJ1-2,TRBD1,TRBV5-1,-,TGCGCCAGCAGCATGCGGGACAGGGGGGACTATGGCTACACCTTC,CASSMRDRGDYGYTF
TRBJ1-1,-,TRBV6-6,-,TGTGCCAGCAGTTACTTTGATGGAGGGAACACTGAAGCTTTCTTT,CASSYFDGGNTEAFF
TRBJ2-7,TRBD2,TRBV4-1,-,TGCGCCAGCAGCCAAGAAGCCGGGGCTAGCGGGAGCTACGAGCAGTACTTC,CASSQEAGASGSYEQYF
TRBJ2-5,TRBD2,TRBV9,-,TGTGCCAGCAGCCTTCGACTAGCGGGAGAAGAGACCCAGTACTTC,CASSLRLAGEETQYF
TRBJ2-7,TRBD1,TRBV28,-,TGTGCCAGCAGTTTTGCACAGGGGGGCTCCTACGAGCAGTACTTC,CASSFAQGGSYEQYF
TRBJ2-2,TRBD2,TRBV9,-,TGTGCCAGCAGCCCAAGACTAGCGGAAACCGGGGAGCTGTTTTTT,CASSPRLAETGELFF
TRBJ2-5,TRBD2,TRBV5-1,-,TGCGCCAGCAGCTCGGGACTAGCGGGAGGAGAGACCCAGTACTTC,CASSSGLAGGETQYF
TRBJ2-7,-,TRBV7-8,-,TGTGCCAGCAGTCAATCCACTAGCTCTATCCCCTACGAGCAGTACTTC,CASSQSTSSIPYEQYF
TRBJ2-2,-,TRBV5-1,-,TGCGCCAGCAGCGACGGGACTCCTATTACCGGGGAGCTGTTTTTT,CASSDGTPITGELFF
TRBJ2-5,TRBD2,TRBV7-2,few,TGTGCCAGCAGCACAGGACTAGCGTTCGTATTGCAAGAGACCCAGTACTTC,CASSTGLAFVLQETQYF
TRBJ2-2,TRBD1,TRBV30,-,TGTGCCTGGAGTCGGGACAGGTTCGTAGCGGAGCTGTTTTTT,CAWSRDRFVAELFF
TRBJ1-5,TRBD1,TRBV5-1,-,TGCGCCAGCAGCGGACAGGGGGCAGACGCTAGCAATCAGCCCCAGCATTTT,CASSGQGADASNQPQHF
TRBJ2-4,-,TRBV29-1,-,TGCAGCGTTGAAGGGGTGACGGGAGACGGATACTTAGCCAAAAACATTCAGTACTTC,CSVEGVTGDGYLAKNIQYF
TRBJ2-5,-,TRBV5-5,-,TGTGCCAGCGCCACCGGAGCTAGCGCCCAAGAGACCCAGTACTTC,CASATGASAQETQYF
TRBJ1-2,-,TRBV29-1,-,TGCAGCGCGTACGGACAGTACTATGGCTACACCTTC,CSAYGQYYGYTF
TRBJ2-7,-,TRBV11-3,-,TGTGCCAGCAGCGCAGCGGGTGAAGGCTCCTACGAGCAGTACTTC,CASSAAGEGSYEQYF
TRBJ2-7,TRBD2,TRBV5-1,-,TGCGCCAGCGCCCCGGCGGGAGGAAAAACTTACGAGCAGTACTTC,CASAPAGGKTYEQYF
TRBJ2-3,-,TRBV5-1,-,TGCGCCAGCAGCCAGACAGCTACGGCAGATACGCAGTATTTT,CASSQTATADTQYF
TRBJ2-7,TRBD1,TRBV29-1,-,TGCAGCGTTGGGGGCCGGGACAGGGGAATCTCCTACGAGCAGTACTTC,CSVGGRDRGISYEQYF
TRBJ2-5,-,TRBV10-3,-,TGTGCCATCAGTAACCGGGACACTCAGGAGGAGACCCAGTACTTC,CAISNRDTQEETQYF
TRBJ1-4,TRBD1,TRBV19,few,TGTGCCAGTAGGACTTCAGGGGGAAAGAATGAAAAACTGTTTTTT,CASRTSGGKNEKLFF
TRBJ1-2,TRBD1,TRBV19,-,TGTGCCAGTAGGAACGACGAACAGGGGGCTAAGGGCTACACCTTC,CASRNDEQGAKGYTF
TRBJ2-1,-,TRBV28,-,TGTGCCAGCAGTACACAGGGTGGGAGCTCCTACAATGAGCAGTTCTTC,CASSTQGGSSYNEQFF
TRBJ2-1,-,TRBV9,-,TGTGCCAGCAGCGCTCCAATGAGGAATGAGCAGTTCTTC,CASSAPMRNEQFF
TRBJ2-2,TRBD2,TRBV5-6,-,TGTGCCAGCAGCTTGGGTAGCGGGACCGGGGAGCTGTTTTTT,CASSLGSGTGELFF
TRBJ2-7,TRBD2,TRBV6-5,-,TGTGCCAGCACCCTAGCGGGAGGTCACGAGCAGTACTTC,CASTLAGGHEQYF